This TCR beta chain was found in a study of breast tumors, draining lymph nodes, adjacent tissues. Germline V gene data show CDR1 as LNHDA and CDR2 as SQIVND (reference sequence). This CDR3 contains 14 residues. With 3 bases removed from V and 1 base from J, the gap between germline ends came to 7 bases. TCRdb passed the multiplex PCR reads through MiXCR, listing each CDR3 protein once. The sample includes 15,000 to 20,000 distinct CDR3 sequences, about 64% of them seen just once. As to this clonotype: As yet, its antigen is unknown.

General study results and limits: Data fit most tumor T cells coming from lymph node, expanding in tumor. Luminal-like breast cancer showed significantly higher tumor–nontumor repertoire similarity than basal-like.

The V gene is TRBV19, the J gene TRBJ1-5, with D possibly being TRBD1 (5 bases). The source is a female donor with breast cancer. Some clones in this sample may be carry-over from other donors' samples. Sequencing used tumor-adjacent breast tissue. The CDR3 nucleotides are TGTGCCAGTAGTATCGGGGCGAGCAATCAGCCCCAGCATTTT. This sequence encodes CASSIGASNQPQHF.